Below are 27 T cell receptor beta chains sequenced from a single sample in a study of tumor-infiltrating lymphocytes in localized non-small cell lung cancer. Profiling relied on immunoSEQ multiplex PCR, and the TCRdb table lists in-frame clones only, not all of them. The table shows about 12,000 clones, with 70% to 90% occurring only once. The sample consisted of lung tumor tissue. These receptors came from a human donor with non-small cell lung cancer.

CDR3 residues: CASSRAESLGGEQYF. Written as DNA, the CDR3 is TGCGCCAGCAGCCGCGCAGAAAGCCTGGGGGGCGAGCAGTACTTC. The chain is built from TRBV4-1 and TRBJ2-7; tentative D call: TRBD2 (6 bases). The CDR3 spans 15 residues. CDR1 MGHRA and CDR2 YSYEKL come from the germline V gene. V shed 4 bases and J shed 6 bases, with 19 bases lying between them.

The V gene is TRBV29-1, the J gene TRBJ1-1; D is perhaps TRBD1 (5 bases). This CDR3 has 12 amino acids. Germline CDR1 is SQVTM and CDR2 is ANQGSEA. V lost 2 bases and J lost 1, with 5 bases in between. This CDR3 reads CSVEQGNTEAFF. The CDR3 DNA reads TGCAGCGTTGAACAGGGGAACACTGAAGCTTTCTTT. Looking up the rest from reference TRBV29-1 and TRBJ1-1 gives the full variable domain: SAVISQKPSRDICQRGTSLTIQCQVDSQVTMMFWYRQQPGQSLTLIATANQGSEATYESGFVIDKFPISRPNLTFSTLTVSNMSPEDSSIYLCSVEQGNTEAFFGQGTRLTVV.

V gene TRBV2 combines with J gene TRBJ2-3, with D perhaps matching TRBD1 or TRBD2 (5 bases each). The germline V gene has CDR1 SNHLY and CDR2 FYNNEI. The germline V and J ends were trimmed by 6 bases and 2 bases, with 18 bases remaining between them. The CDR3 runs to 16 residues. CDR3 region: CASRFGQGAHTDTQYF. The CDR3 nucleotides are TGTGCCAGCAGATTCGGGCAGGGAGCCCACACAGATACGCAGTATTTT.

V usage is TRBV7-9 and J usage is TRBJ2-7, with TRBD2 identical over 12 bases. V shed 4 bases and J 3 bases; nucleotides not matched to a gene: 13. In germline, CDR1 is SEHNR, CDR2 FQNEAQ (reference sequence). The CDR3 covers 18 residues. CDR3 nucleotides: TGTGCCAGCAGCTCTCTTCGGGTAACTAGCGGGAGGAGCTACGAGCAGTACTTC. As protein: CASSSLRVTSGRSYEQYF.

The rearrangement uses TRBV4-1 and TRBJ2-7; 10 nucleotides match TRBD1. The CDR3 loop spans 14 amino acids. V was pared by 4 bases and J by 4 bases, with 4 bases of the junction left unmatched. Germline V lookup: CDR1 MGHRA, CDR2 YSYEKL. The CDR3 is CASSLQGQGYEQYF. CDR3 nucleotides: TGCGCCAGCAGCCTTCAGGGACAGGGGTACGAGCAGTACTTC.

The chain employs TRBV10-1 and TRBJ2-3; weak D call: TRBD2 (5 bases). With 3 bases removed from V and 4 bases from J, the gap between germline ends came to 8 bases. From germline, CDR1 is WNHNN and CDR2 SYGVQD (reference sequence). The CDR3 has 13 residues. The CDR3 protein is CASSDGGPDTQYF. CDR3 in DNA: TGCGCCAGCAGTGATGGAGGTCCAGATACGCAGTATTTT.

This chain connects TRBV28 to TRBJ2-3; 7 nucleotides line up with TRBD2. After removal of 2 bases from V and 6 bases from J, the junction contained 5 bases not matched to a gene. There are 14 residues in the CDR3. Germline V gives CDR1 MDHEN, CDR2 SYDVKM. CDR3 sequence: CASSLGGSRDTQYF. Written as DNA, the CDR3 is TGTGCCAGCAGTTTAGGCGGGAGTCGTGATACGCAGTATTTT.

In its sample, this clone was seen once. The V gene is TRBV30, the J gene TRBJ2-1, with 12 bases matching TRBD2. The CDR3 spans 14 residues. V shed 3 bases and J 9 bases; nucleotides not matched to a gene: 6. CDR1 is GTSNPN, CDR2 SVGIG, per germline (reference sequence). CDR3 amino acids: CAWRLAGGRGEQFF. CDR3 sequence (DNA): TGTGCCTGGAGACTAGCGGGAGGCCGGGGTGAGCAGTTCTTC.

The CDR3: CASSFGRETQYF. DNA for the CDR3: TGTGCCAGCAGCTTCGGTCGGGAGACCCAGTACTTC. The chain carries TRBV7-2 and TRBJ2-5; no clear D gene. This CDR3 region has 12 residues. The germline gives CDR1 SGHTA, CDR2 FQGNSA. V was clipped by 3 bases and J by 5 bases, with 7 bases between them.

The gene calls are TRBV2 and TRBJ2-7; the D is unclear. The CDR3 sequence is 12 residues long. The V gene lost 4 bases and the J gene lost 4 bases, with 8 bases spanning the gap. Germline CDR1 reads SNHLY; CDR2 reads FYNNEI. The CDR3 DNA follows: TGTGCCAGCAGTGGACCGGTTTACGAGCAGTACTTC. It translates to CASSGPVYEQYF.

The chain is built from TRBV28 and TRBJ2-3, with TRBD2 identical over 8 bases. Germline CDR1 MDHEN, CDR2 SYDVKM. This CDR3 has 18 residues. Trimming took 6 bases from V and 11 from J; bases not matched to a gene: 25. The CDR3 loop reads CASSKSSTGLDFTEEQYF. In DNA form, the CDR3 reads TGTGCCAGCAGCAAAAGCAGTACGGGACTAGATTTCACAGAGGAGCAGTATTTT.

The CDR3 DNA sequence: TGTGCCAGCAGTGGAGGACAGGGGGCCTTAGATACGCAGTATTTT. Its translation: CASSGGQGALDTQYF. This chain joins TRBV6-1 and TRBJ2-3; TRBD1 matches at 11 bases. This CDR3 has 15 amino acids. The ends lost 4 bases at V and 5 bases at J; junction bases unmatched: 5. The V gene's germline CDR1 is MNHNS and CDR2 SASEGT.

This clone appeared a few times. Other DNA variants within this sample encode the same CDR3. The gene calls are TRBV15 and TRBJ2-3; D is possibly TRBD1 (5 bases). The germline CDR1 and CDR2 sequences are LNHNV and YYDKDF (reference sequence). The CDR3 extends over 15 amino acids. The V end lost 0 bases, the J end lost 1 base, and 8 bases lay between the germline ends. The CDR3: CATSREWGGTDTQYF. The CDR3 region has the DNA TGTGCCACCAGCAGAGAGTGGGGCGGCACAGATACGCAGTATTTT.

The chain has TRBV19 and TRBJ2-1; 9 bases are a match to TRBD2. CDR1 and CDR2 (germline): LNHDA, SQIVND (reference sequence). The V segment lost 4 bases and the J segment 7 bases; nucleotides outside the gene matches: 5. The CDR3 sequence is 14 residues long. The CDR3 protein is CASSNGLAPNEQFF. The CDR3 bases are TGTGCCAGTAGTAATGGACTAGCGCCTAATGAGCAGTTCTTC.

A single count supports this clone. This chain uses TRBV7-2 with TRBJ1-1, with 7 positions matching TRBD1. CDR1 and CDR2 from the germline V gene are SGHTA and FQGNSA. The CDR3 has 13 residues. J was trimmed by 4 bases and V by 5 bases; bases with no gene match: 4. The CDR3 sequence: CASSEDRATEAFF. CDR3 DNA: TGTGCCAGCAGCGAAGACAGGGCCACTGAAGCTTTCTTT. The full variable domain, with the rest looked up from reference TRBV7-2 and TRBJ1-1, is GAGVSQSPSNKVTEKGKDVELRCDPISGHTALYWYRQSLGQGLEFLIYFQGNSAPDKSGLPSDRFSAERTGGSVSTLTIQRTQQEDSAVYLCASSEDRATEAFFGQGTRLTVV.

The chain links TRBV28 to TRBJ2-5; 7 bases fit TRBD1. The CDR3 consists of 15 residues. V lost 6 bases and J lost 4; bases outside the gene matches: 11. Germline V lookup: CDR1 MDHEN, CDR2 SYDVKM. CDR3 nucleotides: TGTGCCAGCAGCAAGCTGGGCAGGGGGAGAGAGACCCAGTACTTC. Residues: CASSKLGRGRETQYF.

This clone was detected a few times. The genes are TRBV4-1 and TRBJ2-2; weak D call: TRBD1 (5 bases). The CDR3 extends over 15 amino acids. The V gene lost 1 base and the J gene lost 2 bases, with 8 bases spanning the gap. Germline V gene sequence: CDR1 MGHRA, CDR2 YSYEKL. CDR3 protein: CASSQVGLNTGELFF. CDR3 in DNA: TGCGCCAGCAGCCAAGTGGGGCTAAACACCGGGGAGCTGTTTTTT.

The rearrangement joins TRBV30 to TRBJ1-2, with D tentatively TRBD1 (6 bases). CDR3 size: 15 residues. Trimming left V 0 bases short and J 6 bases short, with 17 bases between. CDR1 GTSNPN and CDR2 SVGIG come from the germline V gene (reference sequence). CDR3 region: CAWSVRRAGVNGYTF. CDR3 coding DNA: TGTGCCTGGAGTGTAAGAAGGGCAGGGGTCAATGGCTACACCTTC.

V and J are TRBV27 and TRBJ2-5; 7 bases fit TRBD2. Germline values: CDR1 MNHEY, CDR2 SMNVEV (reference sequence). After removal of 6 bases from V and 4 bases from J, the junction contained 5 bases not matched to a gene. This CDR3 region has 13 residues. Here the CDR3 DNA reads TGTGCCAGCAGACCCATAGCGGGAGAGACCCAGTACTTC. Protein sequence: CASRPIAGETQYF.

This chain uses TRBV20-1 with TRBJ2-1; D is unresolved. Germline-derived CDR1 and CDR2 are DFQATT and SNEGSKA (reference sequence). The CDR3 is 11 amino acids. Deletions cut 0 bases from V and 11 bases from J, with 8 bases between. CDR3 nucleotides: TGCAGTGCTAGAGATCGGATGCAGCAGTTCTTC. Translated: CSARDRMQQFF.

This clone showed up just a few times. The CDR3 DNA sequence: TGTGCCAGCAGCCTCAGAATCGGACAGGCCGGGGAGCTGTTTTTT. It yields the protein CASSLRIGQAGELFF. V is TRBV6-1 and J is TRBJ2-2, with 7 bases identical to TRBD1. This CDR3 contains 15 residues. J was trimmed by 6 bases and V by 6 bases; bases with no gene match: 10. Germline V CDR1 and CDR2: MNHNS, SASEGT.

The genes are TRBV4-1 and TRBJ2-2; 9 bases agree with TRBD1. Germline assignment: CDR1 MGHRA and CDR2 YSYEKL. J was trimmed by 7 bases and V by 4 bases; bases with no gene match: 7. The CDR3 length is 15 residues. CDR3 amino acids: CASSLWGTGIGELFF. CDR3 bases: TGCGCCAGCAGCCTTTGGGGGACAGGGATCGGGGAGCTGTTTTTT.

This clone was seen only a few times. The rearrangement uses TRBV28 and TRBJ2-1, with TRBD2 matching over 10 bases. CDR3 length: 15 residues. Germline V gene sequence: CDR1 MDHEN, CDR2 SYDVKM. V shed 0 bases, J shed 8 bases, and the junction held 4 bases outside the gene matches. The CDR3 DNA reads TGTGCCAGCAGTTTATGGGCTAGCGGGAGCTATGAGCAGTTCTTC. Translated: CASSLWASGSYEQFF.

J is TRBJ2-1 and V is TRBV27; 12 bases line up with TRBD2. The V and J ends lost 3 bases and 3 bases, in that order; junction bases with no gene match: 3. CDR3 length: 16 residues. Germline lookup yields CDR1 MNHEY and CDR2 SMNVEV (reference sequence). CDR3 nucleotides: TGTGCCAGCAGTTTCCTAGCGGGAGGGGACTACAATGAGCAGTTCTTC. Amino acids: CASSFLAGGDYNEQFF.

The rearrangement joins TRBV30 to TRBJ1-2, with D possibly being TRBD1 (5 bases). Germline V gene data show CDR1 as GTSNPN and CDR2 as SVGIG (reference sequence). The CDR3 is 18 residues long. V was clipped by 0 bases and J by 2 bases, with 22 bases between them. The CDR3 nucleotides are TGTGCCTGGAGTGTACCGGGACTTAGCTACGGCGTGAACTATGGCTACACCTTC. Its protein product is CAWSVPGLSYGVNYGYTF.

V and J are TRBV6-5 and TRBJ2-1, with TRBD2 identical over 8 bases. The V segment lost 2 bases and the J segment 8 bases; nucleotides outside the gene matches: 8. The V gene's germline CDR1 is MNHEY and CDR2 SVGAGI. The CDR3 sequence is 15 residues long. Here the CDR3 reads CASSYPGGGSDEQFF. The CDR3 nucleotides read TGTGCCAGCAGTTACCCGGGAGGGGGTAGCGATGAGCAGTTCTTC.

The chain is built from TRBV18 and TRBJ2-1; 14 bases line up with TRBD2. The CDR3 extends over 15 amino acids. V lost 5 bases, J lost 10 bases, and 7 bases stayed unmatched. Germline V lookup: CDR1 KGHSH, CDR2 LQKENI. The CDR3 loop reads CASSEGLAGAGEQFF. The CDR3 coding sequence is TGTGCCAGCTCAGAGGGACTAGCGGGAGCGGGCGAGCAGTTCTTC.